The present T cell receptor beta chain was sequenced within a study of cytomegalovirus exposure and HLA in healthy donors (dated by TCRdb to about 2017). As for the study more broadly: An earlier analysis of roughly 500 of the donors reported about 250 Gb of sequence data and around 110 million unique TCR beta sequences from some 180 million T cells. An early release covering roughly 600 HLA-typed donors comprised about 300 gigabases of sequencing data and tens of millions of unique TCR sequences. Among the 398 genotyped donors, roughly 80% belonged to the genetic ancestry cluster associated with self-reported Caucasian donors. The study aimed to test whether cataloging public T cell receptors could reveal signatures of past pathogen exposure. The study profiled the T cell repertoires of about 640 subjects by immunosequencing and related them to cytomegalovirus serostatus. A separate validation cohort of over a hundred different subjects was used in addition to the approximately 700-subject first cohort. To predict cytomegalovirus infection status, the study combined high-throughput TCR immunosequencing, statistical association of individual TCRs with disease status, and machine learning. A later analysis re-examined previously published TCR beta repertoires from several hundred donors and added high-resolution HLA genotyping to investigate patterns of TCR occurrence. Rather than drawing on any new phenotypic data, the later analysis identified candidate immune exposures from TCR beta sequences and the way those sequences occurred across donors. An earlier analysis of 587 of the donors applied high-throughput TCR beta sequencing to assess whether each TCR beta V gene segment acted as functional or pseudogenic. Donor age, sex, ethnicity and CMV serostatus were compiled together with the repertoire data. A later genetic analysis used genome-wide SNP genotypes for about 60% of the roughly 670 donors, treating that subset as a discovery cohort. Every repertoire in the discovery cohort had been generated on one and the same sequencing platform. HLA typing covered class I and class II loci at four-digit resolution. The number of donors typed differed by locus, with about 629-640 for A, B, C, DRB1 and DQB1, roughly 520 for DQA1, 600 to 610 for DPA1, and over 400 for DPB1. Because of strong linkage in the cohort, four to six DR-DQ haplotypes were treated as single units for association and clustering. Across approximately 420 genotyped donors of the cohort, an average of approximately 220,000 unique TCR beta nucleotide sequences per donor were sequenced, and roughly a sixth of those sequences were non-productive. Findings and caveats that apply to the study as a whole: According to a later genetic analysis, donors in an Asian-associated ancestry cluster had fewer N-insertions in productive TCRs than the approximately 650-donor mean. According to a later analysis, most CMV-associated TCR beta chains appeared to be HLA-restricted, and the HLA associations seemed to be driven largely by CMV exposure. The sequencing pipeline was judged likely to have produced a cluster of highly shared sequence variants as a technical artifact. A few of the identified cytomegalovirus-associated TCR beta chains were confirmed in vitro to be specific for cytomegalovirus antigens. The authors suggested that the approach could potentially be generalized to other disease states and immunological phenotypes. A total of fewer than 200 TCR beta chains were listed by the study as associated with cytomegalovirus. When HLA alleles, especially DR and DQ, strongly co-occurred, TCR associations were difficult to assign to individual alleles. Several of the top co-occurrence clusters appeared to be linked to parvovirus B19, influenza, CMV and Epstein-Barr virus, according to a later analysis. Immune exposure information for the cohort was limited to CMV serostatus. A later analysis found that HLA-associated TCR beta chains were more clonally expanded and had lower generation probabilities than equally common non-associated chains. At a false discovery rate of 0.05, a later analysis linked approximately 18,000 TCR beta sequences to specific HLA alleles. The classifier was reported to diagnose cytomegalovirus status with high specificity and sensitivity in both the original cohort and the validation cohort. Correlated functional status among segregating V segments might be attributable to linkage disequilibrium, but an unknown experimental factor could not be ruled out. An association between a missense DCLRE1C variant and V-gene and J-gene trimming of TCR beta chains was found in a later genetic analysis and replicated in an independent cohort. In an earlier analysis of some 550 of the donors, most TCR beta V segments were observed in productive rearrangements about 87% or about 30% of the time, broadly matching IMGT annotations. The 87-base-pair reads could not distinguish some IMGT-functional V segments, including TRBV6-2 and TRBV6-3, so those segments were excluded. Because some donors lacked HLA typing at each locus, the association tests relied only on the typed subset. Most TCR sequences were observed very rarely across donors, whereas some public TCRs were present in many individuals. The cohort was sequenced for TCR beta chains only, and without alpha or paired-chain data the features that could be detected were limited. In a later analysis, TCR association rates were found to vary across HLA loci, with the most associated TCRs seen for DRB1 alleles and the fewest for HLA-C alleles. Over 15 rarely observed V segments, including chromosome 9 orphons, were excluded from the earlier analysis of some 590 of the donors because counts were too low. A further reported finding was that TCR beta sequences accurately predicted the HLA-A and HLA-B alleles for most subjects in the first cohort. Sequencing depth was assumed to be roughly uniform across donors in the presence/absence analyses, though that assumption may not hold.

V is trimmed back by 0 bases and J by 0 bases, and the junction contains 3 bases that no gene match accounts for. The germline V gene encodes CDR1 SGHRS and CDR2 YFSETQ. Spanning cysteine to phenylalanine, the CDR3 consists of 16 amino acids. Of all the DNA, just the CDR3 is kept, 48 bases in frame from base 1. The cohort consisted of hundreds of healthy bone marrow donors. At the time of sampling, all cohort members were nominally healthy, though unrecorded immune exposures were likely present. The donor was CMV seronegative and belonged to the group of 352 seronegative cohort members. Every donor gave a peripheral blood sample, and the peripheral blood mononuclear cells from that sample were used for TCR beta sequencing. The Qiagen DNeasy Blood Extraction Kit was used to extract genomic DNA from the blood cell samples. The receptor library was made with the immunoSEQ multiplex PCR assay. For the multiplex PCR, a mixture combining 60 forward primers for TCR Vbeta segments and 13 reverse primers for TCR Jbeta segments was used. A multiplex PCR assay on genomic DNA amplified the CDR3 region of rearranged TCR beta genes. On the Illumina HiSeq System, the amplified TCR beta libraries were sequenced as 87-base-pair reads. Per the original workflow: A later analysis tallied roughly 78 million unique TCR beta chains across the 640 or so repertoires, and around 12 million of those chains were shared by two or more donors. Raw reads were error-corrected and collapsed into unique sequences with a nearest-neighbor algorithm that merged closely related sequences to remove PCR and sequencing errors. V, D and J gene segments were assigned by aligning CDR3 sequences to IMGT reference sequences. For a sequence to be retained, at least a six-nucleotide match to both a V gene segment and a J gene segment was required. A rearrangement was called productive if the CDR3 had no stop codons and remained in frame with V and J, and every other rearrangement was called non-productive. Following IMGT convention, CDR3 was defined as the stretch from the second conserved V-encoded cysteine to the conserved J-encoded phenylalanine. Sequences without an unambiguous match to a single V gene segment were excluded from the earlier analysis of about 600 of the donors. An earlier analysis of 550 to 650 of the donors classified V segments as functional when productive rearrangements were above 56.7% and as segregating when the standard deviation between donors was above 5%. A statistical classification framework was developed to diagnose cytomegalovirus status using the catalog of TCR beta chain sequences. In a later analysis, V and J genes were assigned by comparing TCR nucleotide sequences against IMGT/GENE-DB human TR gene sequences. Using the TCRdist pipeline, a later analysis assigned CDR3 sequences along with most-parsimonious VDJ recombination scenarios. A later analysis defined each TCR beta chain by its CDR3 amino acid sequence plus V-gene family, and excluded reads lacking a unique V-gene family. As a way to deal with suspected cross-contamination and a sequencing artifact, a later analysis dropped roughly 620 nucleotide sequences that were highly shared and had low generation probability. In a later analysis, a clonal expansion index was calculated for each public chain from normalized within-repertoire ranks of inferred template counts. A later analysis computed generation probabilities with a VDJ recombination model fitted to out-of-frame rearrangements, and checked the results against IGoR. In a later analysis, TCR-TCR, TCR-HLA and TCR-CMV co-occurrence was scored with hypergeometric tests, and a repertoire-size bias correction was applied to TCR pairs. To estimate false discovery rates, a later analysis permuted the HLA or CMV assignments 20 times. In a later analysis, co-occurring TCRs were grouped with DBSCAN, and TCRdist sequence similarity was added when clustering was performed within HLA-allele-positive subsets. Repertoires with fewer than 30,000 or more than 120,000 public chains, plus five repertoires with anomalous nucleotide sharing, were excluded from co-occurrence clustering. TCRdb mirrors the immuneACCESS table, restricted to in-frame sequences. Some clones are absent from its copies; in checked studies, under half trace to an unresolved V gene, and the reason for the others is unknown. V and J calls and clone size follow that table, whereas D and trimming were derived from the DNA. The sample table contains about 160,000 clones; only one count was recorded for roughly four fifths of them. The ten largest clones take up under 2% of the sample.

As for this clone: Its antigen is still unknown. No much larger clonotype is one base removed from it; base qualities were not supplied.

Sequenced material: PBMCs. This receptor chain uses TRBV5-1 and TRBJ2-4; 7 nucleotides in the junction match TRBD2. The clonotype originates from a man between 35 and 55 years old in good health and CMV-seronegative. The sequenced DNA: TGCGCCAGCAGCTTGGCAGCGGGGCTAGCCAAAAACATTCAGTACTTC. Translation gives CASSLAAGLAKNIQYF.